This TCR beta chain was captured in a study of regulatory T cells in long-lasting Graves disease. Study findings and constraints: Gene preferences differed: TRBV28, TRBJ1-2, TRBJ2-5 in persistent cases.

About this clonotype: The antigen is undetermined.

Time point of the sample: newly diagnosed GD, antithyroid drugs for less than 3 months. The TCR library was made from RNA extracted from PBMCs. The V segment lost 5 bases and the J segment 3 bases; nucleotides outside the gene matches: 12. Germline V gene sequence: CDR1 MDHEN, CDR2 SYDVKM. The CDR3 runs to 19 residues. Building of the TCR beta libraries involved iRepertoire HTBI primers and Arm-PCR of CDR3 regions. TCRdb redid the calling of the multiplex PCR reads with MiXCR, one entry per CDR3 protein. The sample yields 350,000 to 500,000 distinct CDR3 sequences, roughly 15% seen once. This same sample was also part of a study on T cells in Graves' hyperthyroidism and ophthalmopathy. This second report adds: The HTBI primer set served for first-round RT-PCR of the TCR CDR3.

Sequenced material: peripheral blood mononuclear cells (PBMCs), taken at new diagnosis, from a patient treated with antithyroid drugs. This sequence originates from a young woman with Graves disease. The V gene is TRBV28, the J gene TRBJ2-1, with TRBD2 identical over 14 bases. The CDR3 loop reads CASSPMGLAGDGYYNEQFF. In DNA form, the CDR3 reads TGTGCCAGCAGTCCAATGGGACTAGCGGGAGATGGTTACTACAATGAGCAGTTCTTC.